This passage covers 10 T cell receptor beta chains from one sample sequenced in a study of blood T cells in healthy people across ages. Primed by a sample-barcoded 5' primer and a J-beta primer mix, a second PCR proceeded for about 6 to 12 cycles. In TCRdb, the 5' RACE reads were re-called with MiXCR into one record per CDR3 protein. The table lists 600,000 or so distinct CDR3 sequences, roughly 20% of them singletons. The sequenced sample consisted of blood. These receptors all stem from a man between 65 and 85 years old in good health.

This clonotype was observed at least ten times. This chain joins TRBV28 and TRBJ2-6, with 7 positions matching TRBD1. With V trimmed by 9 bases and J by 0 bases, 8 bases remained unmatched. Germline V lookup: CDR1 MDHEN, CDR2 SYDVKM. This CDR3 is 16 amino acids long. CDR3 region: CASATGADSGANVLTF. CDR3 in DNA: TGTGCCAGTGCAACAGGGGCAGACTCTGGGGCCAACGTCCTGACTTTC. Using reference TRBV28 and TRBJ2-6 for the parts outside the CDR3, the full variable domain is DVKVTQSSRYLVKRTGEKVFLECVQDMDHENMFWYRQDPGLGLRLIYFSYDVKMKEKGDIPEGYSVSREKKERFSLILESASTNQTSMYLCASATGADSGANVLTFGAGSRLTVL.

The sample holds a few counts of this clonotype. J is TRBJ1-3 and V is TRBV20-1, with D perhaps TRBD1 (6 bases). The CDR3 loop spans 15 amino acids. V shed 0 bases and J shed 0 bases, with 9 bases lying between them. Germline V gene sequence: CDR1 DFQATT, CDR2 SNEGSKA (reference sequence). The DNA of the CDR3 is TGCAGTGCTAGAGATGGCAGGGGCTCTGGAAACACCATATATTTT. Residues: CSARDGRGSGNTIYF.

This clonotype occurred a few times. The chain carries TRBV5-1 and TRBJ2-5; 12 bases line up with TRBD1. Trimming at V came to 3 bases and at J to 5 bases, leaving 8 bases not matched to a gene. The CDR3 consists of 16 residues. Germline V gives CDR1 SGHRS, CDR2 YFSETQ. This CDR3 reads CASSSTGQGAGETQYF. The CDR3 DNA reads as TGCGCCAGCAGCTCAACGGGACAGGGGGCAGGGGAGACCCAGTACTTC.

This clonotype was counted only a few times. The chain links TRBV9 to TRBJ1-2; D possibly corresponds to TRBD1 (6 bases). The CDR3 length is 14 residues. Trimming cost V 4 bases and J 6 bases, with 16 bases left between them. Germline V gives CDR1 SGDLS, CDR2 YYNGEE. The CDR3 bases are TGTGCCAGCAGCACCCGGACAGTGAGGGATGGCTACACCTTC. Translation: CASSTRTVRDGYTF.

As concerns this clonotype: The CDR3 end shows no conserved phenylalanine or tryptophan, and so a read error is likely. This chain connects TRBV12-3 or TRBV12-4 to TRBJ2-3; D unclear. The CDR3 is 12 amino acids. In DNA form, the CDR3 reads TGTGCCGGCAGTTTGGAAGGGTATACGCAGTATTCT. Its translation is CAGSLEGYTQYS.

V and J are TRBV3-1 and TRBJ2-1; D gene uncertain. From germline, CDR1 is LGHDT and CDR2 YNNKEL (reference sequence). Trimming pared 2 bases from V and 8 bases from J, leaving 4 bases between. CDR3 size: 11 residues. In nucleotides, the CDR3 is TGTGCCAGCAGCCAACTGGATGAGCAGTTCTTC. Amino acid sequence: CASSQLDEQFF.

This clonotype occurred many times. This sequence joins TRBV27 and TRBJ2-1, with 13 bases lining up with TRBD2. CDR1 MNHEY and CDR2 SMNVEV come from the germline V gene (reference sequence). The J segment lost 6 bases and the V segment lost 5 bases, leaving 1 base of the junction unmatched. The CDR3 is 14 residues long. Written as DNA, the CDR3 is TGTGCCAGCAGTCGGACTAGCGGGAGCAATGAGCAGTTCTTC. This translates into CASSRTSGSNEQFF.

V and J are TRBV7-9 and TRBJ1-4, with unresolved D. The germline CDR1 and CDR2 sequences are SEHNR and FQNEAQ (reference sequence). Trimming removed 3 bases at V and 7 bases at J, with 12 bases between. The CDR3 has 14 amino acids. The CDR3 DNA sequence: TGTGCCAGCAGCTTGACGACGGGTGGTGAAAAACTGTTTTTT. It encodes CASSLTTGGEKLFF. Together with reference TRBV7-9 and TRBJ1-4, the CDR3 gives the full variable domain: DTGVSQNPRHKITKRGQNVTFRCDPISEHNRLYWYRQTLGQGPEFLTYFQNEAQLEKSRLLSDRFSAERPKGSFSTLEIQRTEQGDSAMYLCASSLTTGGEKLFFGSGTQLSVL.

This clonotype came up many times. The chain joins TRBV6-5 to TRBJ2-1; D is ambiguous. The V end was cut by 7 bases, the J end by 0 bases, with 13 bases between. Germline V gene sequence: CDR1 MNHEY, CDR2 SVGAGI. The CDR3 extends over 15 amino acids. The chain's CDR3 is CASTRVFSSYNEQFF. The CDR3 DNA reads as TGTGCCAGCACCCGGGTGTTTAGCTCCTACAATGAGCAGTTCTTC.

This chain uses TRBV28 with TRBJ2-5; no clear D gene. CDR1 is MDHEN, CDR2 SYDVKM, per germline. The CDR3 consists of 14 residues. The V end was cut by 7 bases, the J end by 1 base, with 13 bases between. The CDR3 bases are TGTGCCAGCAAGGTTCCCCCTTTCCAAGAGACCCAGTACTTC. Its protein product is CASKVPPFQETQYF.